The clone carrying this T cell receptor (beta chain) showed up just a few times. The source of the sample is a study of blood T cell repertoires in COVID-19. This CDR3 is built from 14 residues. V was pared by 5 bases and J by 5 bases, with 12 bases between. The germline gives CDR1 MDHEN, CDR2 SYDVKM. Libraries were prepared by immunoSEQ multiplex PCR; TCRdb keeps only in-frame clonotypes and omits some of them. The sample yields about 180,000 clones, 85% to 90% seen once. Sample: peripheral blood. V and J are TRBV28 and TRBJ1-4; possibly TRBD1 for D (6 bases). The source of this sequence is a person aged 65 to 85 with COVID-19, enrolled during active disease. The chain's CDR3 is CASSRQVGNEKLFF. DNA for the CDR3: TGTGCCAGCAGTCGACAGGTGGGAAATGAAAAACTGTTTTTT.